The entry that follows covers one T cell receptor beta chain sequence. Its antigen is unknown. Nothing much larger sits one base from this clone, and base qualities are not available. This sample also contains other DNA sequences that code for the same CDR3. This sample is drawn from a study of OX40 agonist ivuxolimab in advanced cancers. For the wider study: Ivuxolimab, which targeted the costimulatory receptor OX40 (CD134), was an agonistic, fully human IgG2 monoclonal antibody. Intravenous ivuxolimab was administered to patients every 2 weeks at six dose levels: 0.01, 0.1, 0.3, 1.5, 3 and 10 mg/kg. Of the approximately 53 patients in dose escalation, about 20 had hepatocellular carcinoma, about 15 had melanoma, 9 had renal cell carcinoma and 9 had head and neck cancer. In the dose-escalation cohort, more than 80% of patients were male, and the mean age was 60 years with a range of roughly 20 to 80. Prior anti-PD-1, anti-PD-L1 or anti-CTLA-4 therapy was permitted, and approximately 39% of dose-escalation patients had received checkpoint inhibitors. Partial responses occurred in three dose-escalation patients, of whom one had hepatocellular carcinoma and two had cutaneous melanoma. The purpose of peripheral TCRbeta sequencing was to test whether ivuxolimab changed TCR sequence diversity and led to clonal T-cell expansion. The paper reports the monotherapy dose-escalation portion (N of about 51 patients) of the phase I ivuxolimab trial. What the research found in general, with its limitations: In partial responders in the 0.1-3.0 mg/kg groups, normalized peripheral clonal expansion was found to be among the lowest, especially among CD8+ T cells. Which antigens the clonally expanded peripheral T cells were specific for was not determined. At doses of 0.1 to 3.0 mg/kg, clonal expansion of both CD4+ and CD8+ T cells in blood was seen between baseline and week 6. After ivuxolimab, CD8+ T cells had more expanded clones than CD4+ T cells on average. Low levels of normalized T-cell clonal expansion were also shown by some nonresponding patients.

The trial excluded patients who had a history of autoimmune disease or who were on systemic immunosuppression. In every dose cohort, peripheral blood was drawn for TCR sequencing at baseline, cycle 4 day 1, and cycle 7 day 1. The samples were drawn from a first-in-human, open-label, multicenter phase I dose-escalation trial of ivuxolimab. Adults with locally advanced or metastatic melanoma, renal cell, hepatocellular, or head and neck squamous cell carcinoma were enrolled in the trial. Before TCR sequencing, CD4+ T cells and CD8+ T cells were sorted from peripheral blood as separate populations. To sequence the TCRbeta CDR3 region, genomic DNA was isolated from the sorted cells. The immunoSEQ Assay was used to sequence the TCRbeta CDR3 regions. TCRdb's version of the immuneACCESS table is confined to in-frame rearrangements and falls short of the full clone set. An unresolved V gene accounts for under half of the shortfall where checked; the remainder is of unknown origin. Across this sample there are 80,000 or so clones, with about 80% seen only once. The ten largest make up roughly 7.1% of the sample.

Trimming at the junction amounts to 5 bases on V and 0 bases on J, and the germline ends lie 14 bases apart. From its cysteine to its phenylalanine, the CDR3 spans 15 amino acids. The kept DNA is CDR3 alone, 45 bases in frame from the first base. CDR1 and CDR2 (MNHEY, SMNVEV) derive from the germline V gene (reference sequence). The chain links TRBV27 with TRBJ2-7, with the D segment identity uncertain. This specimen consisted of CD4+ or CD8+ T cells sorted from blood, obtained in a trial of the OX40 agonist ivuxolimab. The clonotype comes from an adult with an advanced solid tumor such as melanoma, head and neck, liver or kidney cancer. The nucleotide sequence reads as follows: TGTGCCAGCAGTAGAAGTGGCAGGCTCTCCTACGAGCAGTACTTC. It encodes CASSRSGRLSYEQYF.